This TCR beta chain was recorded in a study of Ad26.COV2.S vaccination and SARS-CoV-2 variants. Germline CDR1 and CDR2: WSHSY and SAAADI. CDR3 length: 15 amino acids. The germline V and J ends were trimmed by 3 bases and 2 bases, with 13 bases remaining between them. Overall study findings and caveats: Participants given vaccine showed non-spike TCR breadth similar to that of placebo recipients.

This clone appeared many times. Its antigen remains unidentified. Only in-frame clones appear in the TCRdb table, and some are missing; sequencing was by immunoSEQ multiplex PCR. Altogether 100,000 or so clones are present, over 60% being singletons, with the ten largest covering approximately 15%. The genes are TRBV10-2 and TRBJ1-2; possible D gene TRBD1, 6 bases. This receptor was obtained from a human donor who had recovered from COVID-19. Sequenced here: peripheral blood, sampled after recovery from COVID-19. DNA of the CDR3: TGCGCCAGCAGTGATGAGGGGGGGCTCAACTATGGCTACACCTTC. Translation gives CASSDEGGLNYGYTF.